This TCR beta chain was sequenced in a study of cytomegalovirus exposure and HLA in healthy donors. Study outcomes and limitations: A missense variant in DCLRE1C was later tied to TCR beta V- and J-gene trimming.

Germline CDR1 is LGHNA and CDR2 is YNFKEQ. This CDR3 is built from 15 residues. Deletions cut 0 bases from V and 7 bases from J, with 13 bases between. Worth noting for this clone: Its antigen is currently unknown.

60 Vbeta and 13 Jbeta primers were used in PCR. Some clones are missing from TCRdb's copy, which holds only in-frame ones; the method was immunoSEQ multiplex PCR. The table lists some 150,000 clones, 70% to 80% of them singletons. The chain carries TRBV4-2 and TRBJ2-1; tentative D call: TRBD1 (6 bases). The receptor comes from a man aged 40-55 years in good health and CMV-seronegative. Sequenced input: PBMCs. This CDR3 reads CASSQDRAGENEQFF. The CDR3 coding sequence is TGTGCCAGCAGCCAAGATAGGGCAGGGGAGAATGAGCAGTTCTTC.